One sample yielded the 24 T cell receptor beta chains listed below, sequenced in a study of blood T cell repertoires in COVID-19. Method: immunoSEQ multiplex PCR; TCRdb's copy keeps in-frame clones and lacks some. The repertoire consists of some 520,000 clones, with 75% to 90% occurring once and the leading ten covering roughly 1%. Specimen: peripheral blood. These receptor sequences come from a man between 18 and 35 years old with COVID-19, enrolled during active disease.

V usage is TRBV10-3 and J usage is TRBJ2-1; possibly TRBD2 for D (6 bases). Germline V gene sequence: CDR1 ENHRY, CDR2 SYGVKD. Trimming stripped 3 bases from V and 9 bases from J, with 12 bases between. CDR3 size: 13 residues. The CDR3: CAISDPTSSEQFF. In DNA form, the CDR3 reads TGTGCCATCAGTGACCCGACTAGTTCTGAGCAGTTCTTC.

The chain employs TRBV5-8 and TRBJ2-7, with D possibly being TRBD1 (5 bases). The CDR3 length is 11 residues. Germline lookup yields CDR1 SGHTS and CDR2 YDEGEE. V lost 9 bases, J lost 3 bases, and 10 bases lay in between. CDR3 bases: TGTGCCACCGGCAGGGACTACGAGCAGTACTTC. It specifies CATGRDYEQYF.

This clone was recorded once. V gene TRBV21-1 combines with J gene TRBJ2-7; TRBD1, the table's D call, lacks a check against the DNA. TRBV21-1 is described as a pseudogene. The CDR3 consists of 15 residues. The CDR3 nucleotides read TGTGCCAGCAGCAAAGGCCCGGACAGGGACTACGAGCAGTACTTC. It encodes CASSKGPDRDYEQYF.

V gene TRBV11-2 combines with J gene TRBJ2-5; 8 nucleotides agree with TRBD1. The CDR3 is 15 amino acids. The V gene end was trimmed by 4 bases and the J gene end by 1 base; junction bases not matched to a gene: 5. Germline assignment: CDR1 SGHAT and CDR2 FQNNGV. For the CDR3, the DNA is TGTGCCAGCAGCTCGTGGACAGGGACCCAAGAGACCCAGTACTTC. This translates into CASSSWTGTQETQYF.

The V call is TRBV10-2, the J call TRBJ2-7, with D possibly being TRBD2 (5 bases). The germline gives CDR1 WSHSY, CDR2 SAAADI. Between the trimmed V and J ends, which lost 6 bases and 9 bases, there was a span of 12 bases. This CDR3 comprises 11 residues. As DNA, the CDR3 is TGCGCCAGCAGAGAGGGAGTCAGGCAGTACTTC. Encoded protein: CASREGVRQYF.

The chain recombines TRBV7-2 with TRBJ1-4, with 12 positions matching TRBD1. This CDR3 contains 15 residues. The germline gives CDR1 SGHTA, CDR2 FQGNSA. V was pared by 5 bases and J by 10 bases, with 8 bases of the junction left unmatched. The CDR3 region is CASSRDRGRVPKLFF. CDR3 sequence (DNA): TGTGCCAGCAGCCGGGACAGGGGGCGCGTTCCAAAACTGTTTTTT.

This chain links TRBV7-9 with TRBJ1-3; D remains ambiguous. The CDR3 sequence is 15 residues long. Germline lookup yields CDR1 SEHNR and CDR2 FQNEAQ (reference sequence). Trimming removed 4 bases at V and 4 bases at J, with 14 bases between. The CDR3 DNA reads TGTGCCAGCAGCTCCCCCGACGGAGCCGGAAACACCATATATTTT. Translated: CASSSPDGAGNTIYF.

The CDR3 sequence is CASSLAKTYEQYF. CDR3 in DNA: TGTGCCAGCAGCTTGGCAAAGACCTACGAGCAGTACTTC. The chain joins TRBV7-2 to TRBJ2-7, with D unresolved. CDR1 and CDR2 (germline): SGHTA, FQGNSA. V was clipped by 3 bases and J by 2 bases, with 8 bases between them. The CDR3 runs to 13 residues.

The CDR3 nucleotides read TGCGCCAGCAGCGGGACTTTGTACTATGGCTACACCTTC. Translating gives CASSGTLYYGYTF. The genes are TRBV5-1 and TRBJ1-2, with D possibly being TRBD1 (5 bases). CDR3 length: 13 residues. V lost 4 bases and J 3 bases, leaving 10 bases between the germline ends. Germline V lookup: CDR1 SGHRS, CDR2 YFSETQ.

This chain connects TRBV6-6 to TRBJ1-2; D perhaps matches TRBD1 (5 bases). CDR3 length equals 12 residues. Germline assignment: CDR1 MNHNY and CDR2 SVGAGI (reference sequence). V lost 9 bases and J lost 4, with 12 bases in between. The CDR3 spells CASWGGSYGYTF. CDR3 coding DNA: TGTGCCAGTTGGGGGGGATCCTATGGCTACACCTTC.

The chain combines TRBV20-1 with TRBJ2-5, with 16 nucleotides matching TRBD2. The CDR3 runs to 18 residues. The junction had 12 bases not matched to a gene; V was cut back by 3 bases and J by 5 bases. Germline lookup yields CDR1 DFQATT and CDR2 SNEGSKA (reference sequence). CDR3 sequence reads: CSASDPGLAGGPVETQYF. The CDR3 bases are TGCAGTGCTAGTGATCCGGGACTAGCGGGAGGGCCTGTGGAGACCCAGTACTTC.

V and J are TRBV5-1 and TRBJ1-1, with TRBD1 matching over 9 bases. Looked up from germline, CDR1 is SGHRS and CDR2 is YFSETQ. The CDR3 is 14 residues long. The V and J ends lost 2 bases and 7 bases, in that order; junction bases with no gene match: 6. The DNA for the CDR3 is TGCGCCAGCAGCTTACCGGGACAGGGCGGTGAAGCTTTCTTT. This sequence encodes CASSLPGQGGEAFF.

The V gene is TRBV27, the J gene TRBJ1-3, with 10 bases lining up with TRBD1. This CDR3 has 15 amino acids. The V and J ends lost 5 bases and 8 bases, in that order; junction bases with no gene match: 9. Germline V gene lookup returns CDR1 MNHEY and CDR2 SMNVEV (reference sequence). Here the CDR3 reads CASSARQGALYTIYF. The CDR3 DNA reads as TGTGCCAGCAGTGCAAGACAGGGGGCTCTGTACACCATATATTTT.

J is TRBJ1-2 and V is TRBV18; weak D call: TRBD1 (5 bases). Germline-derived CDR1 and CDR2 are KGHSH and LQKENI. V lost 1 base and J 9 bases, leaving 9 bases between the germline ends. The CDR3 runs 12 residues. This CDR3 reads CASSPLEGRYTF. The CDR3 coding sequence is TGTGCCAGCTCACCACTGGAGGGGCGCTACACCTTC.

V gene TRBV4-1 combines with J gene TRBJ1-6; a possible D gene is TRBD1 (6 bases). CDR1 MGHRA and CDR2 YSYEKL come from the germline V gene. This CDR3 is built from 17 residues. Trimming left V 1 base short and J 9 bases short, with 19 bases between. CDR3 nucleotides: TGCGCCAGCAGCCAAGCCTTAGTACAGGGAAGTGGTTCACCCCTCCACTTT. Translation: CASSQALVQGSGSPLHF.

The J gene is TRBJ2-2, the V gene TRBV28; weak D call: TRBD2 (6 bases). Trimming shortened V by 5 bases and J by 4 bases, and 20 bases separated the two germline ends. The CDR3 is 17 amino acids. From germline, CDR1 is MDHEN and CDR2 SYDVKM. The DNA for the CDR3 is TGTGCCAGCAGTCCACTTAGGAGGGGTTCGAGCACCGGGGAGCTGTTTTTT. Amino acids: CASSPLRRGSSTGELFF.

CDR3 sequence (DNA): TGTGCCAGCAGTCGGACAGGGCAATCACCCCTCCACTTT. Protein product: CASSRTGQSPLHF. The chain recombines TRBV6-5 with TRBJ1-6, with 8 bases aligning to TRBD1. There are 13 residues in the CDR3. V gave up 5 bases and J gave up 10 bases; unmatched junction bases: 4. Germline assignment: CDR1 MNHEY and CDR2 SVGAGI.

The chain links TRBV21-1 to TRBJ2-7; the table calls TRBD2, which could not be checked here. TRBV21-1 is marked as a pseudogene. This CDR3 has 17 residues. The CDR3 DNA follows: TGTGCCAGCAGCTCCCCCAGCGGCGGTTATCTAGGCTACGAGCAGTACTTC. This encodes CASSSPSGGYLGYEQYF.

The chain combines TRBV2 with TRBJ1-4; D is unresolved. The CDR3 has 14 amino acids. V was cut by 3 bases and J by 6 bases, with 11 bases left in between. Germline V gene sequence: CDR1 SNHLY, CDR2 FYNNEI. The CDR3 coding sequence is TGTGCCAGCAGTGATCGCCTACCCGATGAAAAACTGTTTTTT. This codes for CASSDRLPDEKLFF.

The chain combines TRBV3-1 (or the pseudogene TRBV3-2) with TRBJ2-2, with 7 bases aligning to TRBD2. The CDR3 length is 17 residues. V lost 4 bases to trimming and J lost 6 bases; unmatched junction nucleotides: 14. Germline V gene sequence: CDR1 LGHDT, CDR2 YNNKEL (reference sequence). The CDR3 is CASSPYFPGRTAGELFF. CDR3 nucleotides: TGTGCCAGCAGCCCATACTTTCCCGGGAGGACGGCCGGGGAGCTGTTTTTT.

The sample holds a few counts of this clone. V and J are TRBV6-5 and TRBJ2-3; D perhaps matches TRBD1 (6 bases). Trimming left V 0 bases short and J 2 bases short, with 9 bases between. The CDR3 totals 15 residues. Germline V gives CDR1 MNHEY, CDR2 SVGAGI. The CDR3, as DNA: TGTGCCAGCAGTTACTCGACAGGAATCACAGATACGCAGTATTTT. It yields the protein CASSYSTGITDTQYF.

The chain has TRBV29-1 and TRBJ2-2; 11 positions agree with TRBD2. This CDR3 spans 13 amino acids. Looked up from germline, CDR1 is SQVTM and CDR2 is ANQGSEA. V gave up 8 bases and J gave up 6 bases; unmatched junction bases: 5. The CDR3 region is CSTSGSLAGELFF. In nucleotides, the CDR3 is TGCAGCACTAGCGGGAGTTTAGCCGGGGAGCTGTTTTTT.

The V gene is TRBV4-1, the J gene TRBJ1-2; the D gene is possibly TRBD1 (6 bases). CDR3 size: 15 residues. Per the germline V gene, CDR1 is MGHRA and CDR2 is YSYEKL. V was shortened by 0 bases and J by 2 bases, with 10 bases between the two germline ends. The CDR3 region has the DNA TGCGCCAGCAGCCAAGATCGACAGGCGAACTATGGCTACACCTTC. This codes for CASSQDRQANYGYTF.

The chain is built from TRBV2 and TRBJ2-2; D perhaps matches TRBD2 (5 bases). V was clipped by 7 bases and J by 5 bases, with 17 bases between them. The CDR3 spans 15 residues. Germline V gene data show CDR1 as SNHLY and CDR2 as FYNNEI. For the CDR3, the DNA is TGTGCCAGCACCCCCGATGCGGGTACGACCGGGGAGCTGTTTTTT. This encodes CASTPDAGTTGELFF. Supplemented by reference TRBV2 and TRBJ2-2, the full variable domain reads EPEVTQTPSHQVTQMGQEVILRCVPISNHLYFYWYRQILGQKVEFLVSFYNNEISEKSEIFDDQFSVERPDGSNFTLKIRSTKLEDSAMYFCASTPDAGTTGELFFGEGSRLTVL.